This T cell receptor (beta chain) was sequenced during a study of neoadjuvant anti-PD-1 for oral cavity cancer. Study-wide results and limits: Treg/Th17 ratio rose with pretreatment blood and fell with post-treatment tumor TCRbeta clonality.

Repertoires were generated with immunoSEQ multiplex PCR, while TCRdb's copy carries only in-frame clones and drops some. The sample shows over 80,000 clones, roughly four fifths of them seen only once. Notes on this clone: The target antigen is unknown.

The CDR3 consists of 13 residues. CDR1 and CDR2 (germline): ENHRY, SYGVKD. J lost 3 bases, V lost 11 bases, and 8 bases had no gene match. These oral cavity squamous cell carcinomas were HPV-negative and locally advanced. The V gene is TRBV10-3, the J gene TRBJ2-5; 8 nucleotides agree with TRBD1. This receptor was taken from a person aged 40 to 85 with oral cavity squamous cell carcinoma. Sequenced here: PBMCs, sampled before nivolumab (anti-PD-1) treatment. The CDR3 here is CAARTGPEETQYF. The CDR3 coding sequence is TGTGCCGCCCGGACAGGGCCTGAAGAGACCCAGTACTTC.